This T cell receptor (beta chain) was sequenced in a study of CD8 T cells in ankylosing spondylitis. The germline gives CDR1 SQVTM, CDR2 ANQGSEA. V shed 5 bases and J shed 5 bases, with 16 bases lying between them. This CDR3 has 14 amino acids. Overall study results and limits: Reportedly, matched ankylosing spondylitis synovial fluid was significantly enriched for disease-linked clones.

Generation of TCR beta libraries employed quantitative 5'-RACE incorporating molecular barcodes. One entry per CDR3 protein, called by TCRdb with MiXCR from the 5' RACE reads. The sample shows 200,000 or so distinct CDR3 sequences, about 20% of them seen only once. This clonotype showed up many times. Its specificity is not known. The sequenced sample consisted of blood, either unsorted or a sorted T cell fraction (not recorded which). This chain links TRBV29-1 with TRBJ2-1; D remains unclear. The receptor was isolated from a male donor between 5 and 29 years old with ankylosing spondylitis or in good health (not recorded which). The CDR3 DNA follows: TGCAGCGTTTCCGAGTGGGCAAACAACAATGAGCAGTTCTTC. Residues: CSVSEWANNNEQFF.